These T cell receptor beta chains were read from a single sample in a study of tumor-infiltrating lymphocytes in localized non-small cell lung cancer. Generated by immunoSEQ multiplex PCR, the TCRdb table keeps only in-frame clones and is missing some. Here the sample spans approximately 4,000 clones, around three fifths being singletons. Sequenced input: uninvolved lung tissue not adjacent to the tumor. Receptors originate from a human donor with non-small cell lung cancer. CDR3s include the opening cysteine and the closing phenylalanine or tryptophan. The order of the fields is V gene, D gene, clone size, J gene, CDR3 DNA, CDR3 protein. D genes are given only for firm matches. Rows may omit the clone size; those that give it use once, few, many or a size class.

v_gene: TRBV29-1
d_gene: TRBD1
abundance: NA
j_gene: TRBJ2-5
CDR3nt: TGCAGCGTTTCAGGGGGTAAAGAGACCCAGTACTTC
CDR3aa: CSVSGGKETQYF

v_gene: TRBV28
d_gene: TRBD1
abundance: few
j_gene: TRBJ1-2
CDR3nt: TGTGCCAGCAGGTCGGGACAGACTAGCTATGGCTACACCTTC
CDR3aa: CASRSGQTSYGYTF

v_gene: TRBV9
d_gene: NA
abundance: NA
j_gene: TRBJ2-3
CDR3nt: TGTGCCAGCAGCGTAGGCGCGGCAGGCCCTAGCACAGATACGCAGTATTTT
CDR3aa: CASSVGAAGPSTDTQYF

v_gene: TRBV1
d_gene: NA
abundance: NA
j_gene: TRBJ2-6
CDR3nt: TGCACCAGCAGTCGGGCCAACGTCCTGACTTTC
CDR3aa: CTSSRANVLTF

v_gene: TRBV7-3
d_gene: NA
abundance: NA
j_gene: TRBJ2-1
CDR3nt: TGTGCCAGCAGCTTACAGGGTGGGAACCACAATGAGCAGTTCTTC
CDR3aa: CASSLQGGNHNEQFF

v_gene: TRBV19
d_gene: NA
abundance: NA
j_gene: TRBJ2-1
CDR3nt: TGTGCCAGTAGTATCGGGGGGCCCTACAATGAGCAGTTCTTC
CDR3aa: CASSIGGPYNEQFF

v_gene: TRBV15
d_gene: NA
abundance: once
j_gene: TRBJ2-1
CDR3nt: TGTGCCACCAGCACCCCCAGAACACTAGCCCATGAGCAGTTCTTC
CDR3aa: CATSTPRTLAHEQFF

v_gene: TRBV2
d_gene: TRBD2
abundance: NA
j_gene: TRBJ2-7
CDR3nt: TGTGCCAGCAGTGGAAAAGGACTAGCGGCGGGCGAGCAGTACTTC
CDR3aa: CASSGKGLAAGEQYF

v_gene: TRBV14
d_gene: NA
abundance: few
j_gene: TRBJ2-1
CDR3nt: TGTGCCAGCAGCCAATGGGAGGGGGCGATTTACAATGAGCAGTTCTTC
CDR3aa: CASSQWEGAIYNEQFF

v_gene: TRBV7-9
d_gene: TRBD1
abundance: NA
j_gene: TRBJ2-7
CDR3nt: TGTGCCAGCAGCCGTCACCCGGGACAGGAGTTTACCTACGAGCAGTACTTC
CDR3aa: CASSRHPGQEFTYEQYF

v_gene: TRBV15
d_gene: NA
abundance: once
j_gene: TRBJ1-5
CDR3nt: TGTGCCACCAGCAGAAAGGGGGAAAGCAATCAGCCCCAGCATTTT
CDR3aa: CATSRKGESNQPQHF

v_gene: TRBV5-1
d_gene: NA
abundance: NA
j_gene: TRBJ2-3
CDR3nt: TGCGCCAGCAGCTTGGGACAGGACACAGATACGCAGTATTTT
CDR3aa: CASSLGQDTDTQYF

v_gene: TRBV4-2
d_gene: NA
abundance: NA
j_gene: TRBJ2-2
CDR3nt: TGTGCCAGCAGCCAAGATGTTGCAGGGAACACCGGGGAGCTGTTTTTT
CDR3aa: CASSQDVAGNTGELFF

v_gene: TRBV14
d_gene: NA
abundance: NA
j_gene: TRBJ2-1
CDR3nt: TGTGCCAGCAGCCACATCGGGAGCTCCTACAATGAGCAGTTCTTC
CDR3aa: CASSHIGSSYNEQFF

v_gene: TRBV5-5
d_gene: TRBD1
abundance: NA
j_gene: TRBJ1-2
CDR3nt: TGTGCCAGCAGCTATGGCCCCACAGGGGACTCTGACTATGGCTACACCTTC
CDR3aa: CASSYGPTGDSDYGYTF

v_gene: TRBV6-1
d_gene: TRBD1
abundance: NA
j_gene: TRBJ1-5
CDR3nt: TGTGCCAGCAGTCTACAGGGGTTTAGCAATCAGCCCCAGCATTTT
CDR3aa: CASSLQGFSNQPQHF

v_gene: TRBV9
d_gene: NA
abundance: NA
j_gene: TRBJ2-5
CDR3nt: TGTGCCAGCAGCGTAGAATCTACAGGAGGAGAGACCCAGTACTTC
CDR3aa: CASSVESTGGETQYF

v_gene: TRBV5-1
d_gene: NA
abundance: NA
j_gene: TRBJ1-4
CDR3nt: TGCGCCAGCAGCTTGCTGGTTAGCGGTCTTAATGAAAAACTGTTTTTT
CDR3aa: CASSLLVSGLNEKLFF

v_gene: TRBV9
d_gene: NA
abundance: NA
j_gene: TRBJ1-3
CDR3nt: TGTGCCAGCAGCGCCAGGTACTCACCGTCGATCTCTGGAAACACCATATATTTT
CDR3aa: CASSARYSPSISGNTIYF

v_gene: TRBV2
d_gene: TRBD2
abundance: few
j_gene: TRBJ2-5
CDR3nt: TGTGCCAGCCTCCTGGGGGGGACCCACCAAGAGACCCAGTACTTC
CDR3aa: CASLLGGTHQETQYF

v_gene: TRBV7-3
d_gene: TRBD2
abundance: NA
j_gene: TRBJ2-3
CDR3nt: TGTGCCAGCAGCGAAGGACCGGGACTAGCGTCCACAGATACGCAGTATTTT
CDR3aa: CASSEGPGLASTDTQYF

v_gene: TRBV28
d_gene: TRBD2
abundance: once
j_gene: TRBJ2-7
CDR3nt: TGTGCCAGCAGTTCCTTGGGACTAGCGGATTCCTACGAGCAGTACTTC
CDR3aa: CASSSLGLADSYEQYF

v_gene: TRBV19
d_gene: NA
abundance: NA
j_gene: TRBJ2-7
CDR3nt: TGTGCCAGTAGTATTTACGGGACCTACGAGCAGTACTTC
CDR3aa: CASSIYGTYEQYF

v_gene: TRBV11-2
d_gene: NA
abundance: NA
j_gene: TRBJ1-1
CDR3nt: TGTGCCAGCAGCTTAGATTTGGACACTGAAGCTTTCTTT
CDR3aa: CASSLDLDTEAFF

v_gene: TRBV6-1
d_gene: NA
abundance: NA
j_gene: TRBJ2-7
CDR3nt: TGTGCCAGCAAGTCAGGGGAGATCTACGAGCAGTACTTC
CDR3aa: CASKSGEIYEQYF

v_gene: TRBV7-8
d_gene: TRBD1
abundance: few
j_gene: TRBJ1-4
CDR3nt: TGTGCCACGGGACAGGACCTTTCGAAACTGTTTTTT
CDR3aa: CATGQDLSKLFF

v_gene: TRBV5-4
d_gene: TRBD2
abundance: NA
j_gene: TRBJ2-7
CDR3nt: TGTGCCAGCAGCCACTCTGGGACTAGCCGCTACGAGCAGTACTTC
CDR3aa: CASSHSGTSRYEQYF

v_gene: TRBV30
d_gene: TRBD1
abundance: NA
j_gene: TRBJ1-3
CDR3nt: TGTGCCTGGAGCATTTATTTGACAGGGACCCACTCTGGAAACACCATATATTTT
CDR3aa: CAWSIYLTGTHSGNTIYF

v_gene: TRBV5-1
d_gene: TRBD2
abundance: NA
j_gene: TRBJ2-7
CDR3nt: TGCGCCAGCAGCCAAGGTAATAGCGGGTACTACGAGCAGTACTTC
CDR3aa: CASSQGNSGYYEQYF

v_gene: TRBV4-2
d_gene: TRBD1
abundance: large
j_gene: TRBJ1-6
CDR3nt: TGTGCCAGCAGCCCCAGACAGGGGGCAGGATCACCCCTCCACTTT
CDR3aa: CASSPRQGAGSPLHF

v_gene: TRBV2
d_gene: NA
abundance: few
j_gene: TRBJ2-3
CDR3nt: TGTGCCAGCAGTGTTGGCCTTCTGGGGGAAGTAAGTGGTGATACGCAGTATTTT
CDR3aa: CASSVGLLGEVSGDTQYF

v_gene: TRBV19
d_gene: NA
abundance: few
j_gene: TRBJ2-5
CDR3nt: TGTGCCAGTAGTACCCGGTTCCACCTTCAGGAGACCCAGTACTTC
CDR3aa: CASSTRFHLQETQYF

v_gene: TRBV5-1
d_gene: TRBD1
abundance: once
j_gene: TRBJ2-7
CDR3nt: TGCGCCAGCAGCCCCGGGACAGCGAACTACGAGCAGTACTTC
CDR3aa: CASSPGTANYEQYF

v_gene: TRBV4-1
d_gene: TRBD2
abundance: few
j_gene: TRBJ2-5
CDR3nt: TGCGCCAGCAGCCAAGGGGCGGGGGACCAAGAGACCCAGTACTTC
CDR3aa: CASSQGAGDQETQYF

v_gene: TRBV6-1
d_gene: TRBD1
abundance: NA
j_gene: TRBJ2-3
CDR3nt: TGTGCCAGCAGCCCGGGACAGGGCACAGATACGCAGTATTTT
CDR3aa: CASSPGQGTDTQYF

v_gene: TRBV27
d_gene: TRBD1
abundance: NA
j_gene: TRBJ1-6
CDR3nt: TGTGCCAGCAGCATAACAGGGGAACCCCTCCACTTT
CDR3aa: CASSITGEPLHF

v_gene: TRBV6-6
d_gene: NA
abundance: NA
j_gene: TRBJ2-1
CDR3nt: TGTGCCAGCAGCGAGGGGTGGGGCTTCAATGAGCAGTTCTTC
CDR3aa: CASSEGWGFNEQFF

v_gene: TRBV6-1
d_gene: NA
abundance: NA
j_gene: TRBJ1-1
CDR3nt: TGTGCCAGCAACACAGGGATGAACACTGAAGCTTTCTTT
CDR3aa: CASNTGMNTEAFF

v_gene: TRBV30
d_gene: NA
abundance: NA
j_gene: TRBJ1-3
CDR3nt: TGTGCCTGGAGATGGGGGCCCCTCGCTGGAAACACCATATATTTT
CDR3aa: CAWRWGPLAGNTIYF

v_gene: TRBV2
d_gene: TRBD2
abundance: NA
j_gene: TRBJ2-2
CDR3nt: TGTGCCAGCAGTGAACGACTAGCGGGAACCGCCGGGGAGCTGTTTTTT
CDR3aa: CASSERLAGTAGELFF

v_gene: TRBV29-1
d_gene: NA
abundance: NA
j_gene: TRBJ2-7
CDR3nt: TGCAGCGTTGAAGACTTCGAGCAGTACTTC
CDR3aa: CSVEDFEQYF

v_gene: TRBV28
d_gene: NA
abundance: NA
j_gene: TRBJ2-7
CDR3nt: TGTGCCAGCAGTTTCGAGTCACTAACATACGAGCAGTACTTC
CDR3aa: CASSFESLTYEQYF

v_gene: TRBV13
d_gene: NA
abundance: NA
j_gene: TRBJ2-7
CDR3nt: TGTGCCAGCAGTCCCAGAGGACAGCTCTACGAGCAGTACTTC
CDR3aa: CASSPRGQLYEQYF

v_gene: TRBV19
d_gene: NA
abundance: NA
j_gene: TRBJ2-2
CDR3nt: TGTGCCAGTTCAAACCCAAACACCGGGGAGCTGTTTTTT
CDR3aa: CASSNPNTGELFF

v_gene: TRBV7-9
d_gene: TRBD2
abundance: NA
j_gene: TRBJ2-7
CDR3nt: TGTGCCAGCAGCTCAATCGAGCGGGAGTCCTTCCACGAGCAGTACTTC
CDR3aa: CASSSIERESFHEQYF

v_gene: TRBV12-5
d_gene: NA
abundance: NA
j_gene: TRBJ2-5
CDR3nt: TGTGCTAGTGGTTCCCACAAGGAGACCCAGTACTTC
CDR3aa: CASGSHKETQYF

v_gene: TRBV18
d_gene: TRBD1
abundance: NA
j_gene: TRBJ1-4
CDR3nt: TGTGCCAGCTCACCCGACAGGGGAAATGAAAAACTGTTTTTT
CDR3aa: CASSPDRGNEKLFF

v_gene: TRBV19
d_gene: NA
abundance: NA
j_gene: TRBJ1-6
CDR3nt: TGTGCCAGTAGACCAGCAGGGGCGGGTAATTCACCCCTCCACTTT
CDR3aa: CASRPAGAGNSPLHF

v_gene: TRBV30
d_gene: NA
abundance: NA
j_gene: TRBJ1-2
CDR3nt: TGTGCCTGGAGTGTGGGCAGGGGCTACTATGGCTACACCTTC
CDR3aa: CAWSVGRGYYGYTF

v_gene: TRBV6-5
d_gene: NA
abundance: NA
j_gene: TRBJ1-5
CDR3nt: TGTGCCAGCAGTTACGGGAGGGGGTTCAATCAGCCCCAGCATTTT
CDR3aa: CASSYGRGFNQPQHF

v_gene: TRBV28
d_gene: NA
abundance: NA
j_gene: TRBJ1-5
CDR3nt: TGTGCCAGCTCTATAGAGGGCAATCAGCCCCAGCATTTT
CDR3aa: CASSIEGNQPQHF

v_gene: TRBV9
d_gene: TRBD2
abundance: NA
j_gene: TRBJ2-1
CDR3nt: TGTGCCAGCAGCGTTAGCGGGGGGACCTACAATGAGCAGTTCTTC
CDR3aa: CASSVSGGTYNEQFF